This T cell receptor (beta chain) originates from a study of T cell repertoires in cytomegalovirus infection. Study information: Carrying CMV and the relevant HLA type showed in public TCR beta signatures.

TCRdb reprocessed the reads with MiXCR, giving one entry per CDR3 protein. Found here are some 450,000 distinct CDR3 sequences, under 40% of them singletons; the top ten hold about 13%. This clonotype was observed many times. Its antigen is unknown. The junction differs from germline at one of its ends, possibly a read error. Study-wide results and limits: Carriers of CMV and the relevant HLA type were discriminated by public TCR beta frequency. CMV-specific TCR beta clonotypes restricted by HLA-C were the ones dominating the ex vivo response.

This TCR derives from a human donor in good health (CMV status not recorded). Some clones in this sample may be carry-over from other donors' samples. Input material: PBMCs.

DNA for the CDR3: TGTGCCAGCAGTTTAGAGGGGCAGTACGAGCAGTACTTC. Amino acid sequence: CASSLEGQYEQYF. V usage is TRBV11-2 and J usage is TRBJ2-7; D is perhaps TRBD1 or TRBD2 (5 bases each). The CDR3 is 13 amino acids. Per germline, CDR1 SGHAT and CDR2 FQNNGV.